This T cell receptor (beta chain) was documented in a study of T cell repertoires in cytomegalovirus infection. As concerns this clonotype: Its antigen is not known.

One entry per CDR3 protein results from TCRdb running MiXCR on the reads. The sample has 69,000 or so distinct CDR3 sequences; less than 30% are singletons. Trimming left V 3 bases short and J 4 bases short, with 7 bases between. CDR3 length: 12 amino acids. The chain couples TRBV12-3 or TRBV12-4 to TRBJ2-7; no clear D. The sample was CD8+ T cells from cultured PBMCs, taken from culture after CMV antigen stimulation. This receptor was obtained from a human donor in good health (CMV status not recorded). Some clones in this sample may be carry-over from other donors' samples. The CDR3 reads CASSFQVYEQYF. The CDR3 region has the DNA TGTGCCAGCAGTTTTCAAGTTTACGAGCAGTACTTC.